This passage covers 3 T cell receptor beta chains from one sample sequenced in a study of blood T cell repertoires in COVID-19. Method: immunoSEQ multiplex PCR; TCRdb's copy keeps in-frame clones and lacks some. The sample has 350,000 to 400,000 clones; less than 90% are singletons. The sample taken for sequencing was PBMCs or T cells enriched from blood (not recorded which). The receptors were sampled from a woman in her 30s who had recovered from COVID-19.

The DNA for the CDR3 is TGTGCCAGCAGTGACGACAGGGGGCGGGGGACTGAAGCTTTCTTT. Its protein is CASSDDRGRGTEAFF. The V gene is TRBV2, the J gene TRBJ1-1; 10 bases match TRBD1. The germline V gene encodes CDR1 SNHLY and CDR2 FYNNEI. There are 15 residues in the CDR3. V was clipped by 3 bases and J by 5 bases; unmatched bases: 6.

V gene TRBV12-3 or TRBV12-4 combines with J gene TRBJ1-1; 7 nucleotides align to TRBD1. The CDR3 covers 11 residues. J was trimmed by 7 bases and V by 4 bases; bases with no gene match: 0. In DNA form, the CDR3 reads TGTGCCAGCAGTTACAGGGGTGAAGCTTTCTTT. Amino acids: CASSYRGEAFF.

The chain is built from TRBV18 and TRBJ1-1; 7 bases map to TRBD1. Trimming cost V 3 bases and J 6 bases; bases outside gene matches: 7. Germline CDR1 and CDR2: KGHSH and LQKENI. This CDR3 is built from 14 residues. This CDR3 reads CASSPLDRAAEAFF. CDR3 nucleotides: TGTGCCAGCTCACCCCTAGACAGGGCGGCTGAAGCTTTCTTT. Filled out from reference TRBV18 and TRBJ1-1, the complete variable domain reads NAGVMQNPRHLVRRRGQEARLRCSPMKGHSHVYWYRQLPEEGLKFMVYLQKENIIDESGMPKERFSAEFPKEGPSILRIQQVVRGDSAAYFCASSPLDRAAEAFFGQGTRLTVV.